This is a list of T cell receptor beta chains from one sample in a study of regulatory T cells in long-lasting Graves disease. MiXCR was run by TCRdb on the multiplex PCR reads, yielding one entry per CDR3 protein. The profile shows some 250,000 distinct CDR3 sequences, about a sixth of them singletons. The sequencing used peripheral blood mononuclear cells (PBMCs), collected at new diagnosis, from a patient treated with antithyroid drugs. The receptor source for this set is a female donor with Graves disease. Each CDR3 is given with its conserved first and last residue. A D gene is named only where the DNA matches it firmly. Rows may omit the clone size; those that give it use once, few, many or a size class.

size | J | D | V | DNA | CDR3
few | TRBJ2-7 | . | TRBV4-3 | TGCGCCAGCAGCCAAGATTGGGGGGACAGCGAGCAGTACTTC | CASSQDWGDSEQYF
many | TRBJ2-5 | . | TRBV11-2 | TGTGCCAGCAGCTTTGATCCTGGAAGAGAGACCCAGTACTTC | CASSFDPGRETQYF
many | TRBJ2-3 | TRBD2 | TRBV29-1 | TGCAGCGTTGAATTAGCGGGAGCCCGCACAGATACGCAGTATTTT | CSVELAGARTDTQYF
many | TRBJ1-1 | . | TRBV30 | TGTGCCTGGACCTCAAAGGGGCAGATGAACACTGAAGCTTTCTTT | CAWTSKGQMNTEAFF
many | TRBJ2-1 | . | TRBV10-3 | TGTGCCATCAGTGAGTATTTAGCGAATGAGCGGTTCTTC | CAISEYLANERFF
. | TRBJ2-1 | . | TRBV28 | TGTGCCAGCAGCAACACAGGACCGTACAATGAGCAGTTCTTC | CASSNTGPYNEQFF
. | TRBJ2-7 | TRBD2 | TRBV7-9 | TGTGCCAGCAGCTTCATAGGACTAGTCGGGTCCTACGAGCAGTACTTC | CASSFIGLVGSYEQYF
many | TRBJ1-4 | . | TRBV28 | TGTGCCAGCAGCGCGACAGGAATTGAAAAACTGTTTTTT | CASSATGIEKLFF
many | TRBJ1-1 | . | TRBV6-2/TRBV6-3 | TGTGCCAGCAACTCTTGGGCCATAATGAACACTGAAGCTTTCTTT | CASNSWAIMNTEAFF
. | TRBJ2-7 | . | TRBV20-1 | TGCAGTGCGGGAGGGGGCCGGGCAGGGAGAAACGAGCAGTACTTC | CSAGGGRAGRNEQYF
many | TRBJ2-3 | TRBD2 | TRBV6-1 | TGTGCCAGCAGGGAGACTAGCGGACCTAGCACAGATACGCAGTATTTT | CASRETSGPSTDTQYF
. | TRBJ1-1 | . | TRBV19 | TGTGCCAGTAGTAGACGGCCCAGGATTACCGACACTGAAGCTTTCTTT | CASSRRPRITDTEAFF
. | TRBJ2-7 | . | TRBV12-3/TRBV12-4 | TGTGCCAGCAGTTTTTTTGAACTGGGCTCCTACGAGCAGTACTTC | CASSFFELGSYEQYF
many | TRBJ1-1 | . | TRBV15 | TGTGCCACAGTGCCGGGACGGGAGAACACTGAAGCTTTCTTT | CATVPGRENTEAFF
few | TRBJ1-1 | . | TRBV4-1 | TGCGCCAGCAGCCAAGTCATGAACACTGAAGCTTTCTTT | CASSQVMNTEAFF
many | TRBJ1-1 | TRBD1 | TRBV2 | TGTGCCAGCAGTGAAAGGACAGGGCGGGGGAACACTGAAGCTTTCTTT | CASSERTGRGNTEAFF
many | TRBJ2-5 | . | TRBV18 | TGTGCCAGCTCACCCTCGATGCAAGAGACCCAGTACTTC | CASSPSMQETQYF
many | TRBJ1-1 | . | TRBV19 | TGTGCCAGTAGTACGGGGCCTATGAACACTGAAGCTTTCTTT | CASSTGPMNTEAFF
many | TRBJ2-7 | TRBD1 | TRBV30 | TGTGCCTGGAGTGCGAAAGGACAGGCTTCCTACGAGCAGTACTTC | CAWSAKGQASYEQYF
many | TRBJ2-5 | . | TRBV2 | TGTGCCAGCAGTGAATACGATAGGGAGACCCAGTACTTC | CASSEYDRETQYF
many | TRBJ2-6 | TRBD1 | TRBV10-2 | TGCGCCAGCAGTGATCTTTTCGGACAGGGACTCTCTGGGGCCAACGTCCTGACTTTC | CASSDLFGQGLSGANVLTF
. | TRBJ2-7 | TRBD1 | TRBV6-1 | TGTGCCAGCAAACCCGGGACAGAGACCTACGAGCAGTACTTC | CASKPGTETYEQYF
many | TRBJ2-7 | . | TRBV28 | TGTGCCAGCAGTACCATGGGCCTCACCTACGAGCAGTACTTC | CASSTMGLTYEQYF
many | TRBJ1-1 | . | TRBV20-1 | TGCAGTGCGACTGGGACAATGAACACTGAAGCTTTCTTT | CSATGTMNTEAFF
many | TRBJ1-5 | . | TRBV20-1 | TGCAGTGCTTACAGGGACTATAGCAATCAGCCCCAGCATTTT | CSAYRDYSNQPQHF
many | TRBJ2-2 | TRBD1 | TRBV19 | TGTGCCAGCGACAGGGGCGGTTTCACCGGGGAGCTGTTTTTT | CASDRGGFTGELFF
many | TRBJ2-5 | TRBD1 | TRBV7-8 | TGTGCCAGCAGCTCCCGGACAGGGGCGGTAGAGACCCAGTACTTC | CASSSRTGAVETQYF
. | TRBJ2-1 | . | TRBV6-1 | TGTGCCAGCAGTGATAGACTTGCCCGCTCCTACAATGAGCAGTTCTTC | CASSDRLARSYNEQFF
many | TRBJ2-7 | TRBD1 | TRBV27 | TGTGCCAGCAGACCCGGGGACAGGGGGCGTCACGAGCAGTACTTC | CASRPGDRGRHEQYF
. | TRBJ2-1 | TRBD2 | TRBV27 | TGTGCCAGCAGTTATAATTGGGGGGGGACGACTTACAATGAGCAGTTCTTC | CASSYNWGGTTYNEQFF
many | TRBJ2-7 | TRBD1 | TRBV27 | TGTGCCAGCAGTTCTCCCGGACAGGGTAGCTCCTACGAGCAGTACTTC | CASSSPGQGSSYEQYF
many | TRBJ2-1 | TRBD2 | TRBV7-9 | TGTGCCAGCAGCTCCTCCGCGGGGGGCAATGAGCAGTTCTTC | CASSSSAGGNEQFF
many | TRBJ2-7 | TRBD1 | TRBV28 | TGTGCCAGCACCAGGGGGAATGAGCAGTACTTC | CASTRGNEQYF
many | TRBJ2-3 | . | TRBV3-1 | TGTGCCAGCAGCCAAGATCTCGGGTGGGGAGATACGCAGTATTTT | CASSQDLGWGDTQYF
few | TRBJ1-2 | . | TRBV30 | TGTGCCTGGATTAAGAAGGGGACCGACTATAGCTACACCTTC | CAWIKKGTDYSYTF
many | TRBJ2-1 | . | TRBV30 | TGTGCCTGGAGGGACGGAAGCTCCTACAATGAGCAGTTCTTC | CAWRDGSSYNEQFF
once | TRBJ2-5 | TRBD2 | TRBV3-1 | TGTGCCAGCAGCCAAGATACGGGAGGAGAGACCCAGTACTTC | CASSQDTGGETQYF
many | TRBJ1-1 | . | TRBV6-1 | TGTGCCAGCAGGCTAACAGTGGGACCTGAAGCTTTCTTT | CASRLTVGPEAFF
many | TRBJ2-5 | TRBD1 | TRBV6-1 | TGTGCCAGCAGTACAACAGGGGGCGAGGAGACCCAATACTTC | CASSTTGGEETQYF
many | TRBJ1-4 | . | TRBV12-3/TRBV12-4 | TGTGCCAGCAGAGCAACTAATGAAAAACTGTTTTTT | CASRATNEKLFF
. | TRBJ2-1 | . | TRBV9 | TGTGCCAGCAGCGTAGAGGGGACGGCCTACAATGAGCAGTTCTTC | CASSVEGTAYNEQFF
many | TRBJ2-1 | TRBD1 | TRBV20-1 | TGCAGTGCCGGGGACAGGGAGGCGGGTGAGCAGTTCTTC | CSAGDREAGEQFF